This T cell receptor beta chain is from a study of T-cell reconstitution after alpha-beta-depleted transplantation in children. The study's findings and limits: Recipient T cells and thymic progenitors that survived gave rise to the high TCRbeta diversity observed at day 60 in some patients. Expanded graft clones, several hundred of them, were reportedly the source of alpha-beta T cells about two months after transplant. T-cell counts and diversity were attributed mostly to newly produced T cells one year after transplant.

Preparation of the TCRbeta library used unique molecular identifiers. From the PCR reads, TCRdb called clonotypes with MiXCR, one entry per CDR3 protein. Of some 830,000 distinct CDR3 sequences listed, 16% are singletons. In this sample, this clonotype turned up a few times. No antigen is known for it. The sequence was obtained from a male patient younger than 18 who had a stem cell transplant for acute lymphoblastic leukemia, so the T cells may come from the graft donor. The sample was PBMCs, mostly from graft donor cells, taken 360 days after TCRalphabeta/CD19-depleted stem cell transplant.

The CDR3 protein is CASSYYPGLADEQFF. CDR3 nucleotides: TGTGCCAGCAGTTACTATCCGGGACTAGCGGACGAGCAGTTCTTC. V and J are TRBV6-5 and TRBJ2-1; TRBD2 matches 11 bases. Germline loops: CDR1 MNHEY, CDR2 SVGAGI. V was pared by 1 base and J by 10 bases, with 6 bases of the junction left unmatched. There are 15 residues in the CDR3.